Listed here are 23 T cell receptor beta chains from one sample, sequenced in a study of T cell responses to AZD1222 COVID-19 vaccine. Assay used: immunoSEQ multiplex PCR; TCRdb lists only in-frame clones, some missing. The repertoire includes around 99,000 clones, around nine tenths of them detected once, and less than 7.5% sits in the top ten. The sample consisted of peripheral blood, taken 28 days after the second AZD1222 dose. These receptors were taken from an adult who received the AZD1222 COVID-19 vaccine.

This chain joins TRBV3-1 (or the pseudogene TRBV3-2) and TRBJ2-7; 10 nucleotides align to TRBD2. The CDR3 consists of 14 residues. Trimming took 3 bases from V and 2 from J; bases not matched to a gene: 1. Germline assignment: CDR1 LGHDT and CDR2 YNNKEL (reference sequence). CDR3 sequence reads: CASSHSGGTYEQYF. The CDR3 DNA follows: TGTGCCAGCAGCCATAGCGGGGGGACCTACGAGCAGTACTTC.

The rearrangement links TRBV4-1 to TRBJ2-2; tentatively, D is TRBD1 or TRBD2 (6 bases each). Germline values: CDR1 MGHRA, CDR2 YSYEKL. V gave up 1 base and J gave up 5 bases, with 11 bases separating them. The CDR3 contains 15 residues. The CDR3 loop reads CASSQVGGFTGELFF. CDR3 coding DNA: TGCGCCAGCAGCCAAGTCGGGGGCTTTACCGGGGAGCTGTTTTTT.

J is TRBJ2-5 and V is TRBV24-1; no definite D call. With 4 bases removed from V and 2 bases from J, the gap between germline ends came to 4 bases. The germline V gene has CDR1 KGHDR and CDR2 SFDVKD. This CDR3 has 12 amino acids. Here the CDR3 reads CATSDPQETQYF. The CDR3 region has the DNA TGTGCCACCAGTGACCCTCAAGAGACCCAGTACTTC.

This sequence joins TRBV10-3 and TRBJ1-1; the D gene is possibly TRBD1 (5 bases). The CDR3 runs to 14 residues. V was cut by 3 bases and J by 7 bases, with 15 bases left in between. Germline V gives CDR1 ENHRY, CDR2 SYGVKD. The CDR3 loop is CAISELGGAVEAFF. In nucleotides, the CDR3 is TGTGCCATCAGTGAACTCGGGGGAGCGGTTGAAGCTTTCTTT.

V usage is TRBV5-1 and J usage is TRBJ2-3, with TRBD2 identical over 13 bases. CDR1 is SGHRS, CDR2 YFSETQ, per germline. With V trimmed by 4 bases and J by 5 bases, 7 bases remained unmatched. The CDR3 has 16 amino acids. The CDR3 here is CASSILAGGPGDTQYF. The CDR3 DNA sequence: TGCGCCAGCAGCATACTAGCGGGGGGGCCGGGAGATACGCAGTATTTT.

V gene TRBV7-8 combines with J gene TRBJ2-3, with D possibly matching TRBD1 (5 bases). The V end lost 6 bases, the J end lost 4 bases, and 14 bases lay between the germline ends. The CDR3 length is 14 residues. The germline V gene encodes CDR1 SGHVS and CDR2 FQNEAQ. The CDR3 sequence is CASRKGVAADTQYF. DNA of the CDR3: TGTGCCAGCAGAAAAGGGGTAGCTGCAGATACGCAGTATTTT.

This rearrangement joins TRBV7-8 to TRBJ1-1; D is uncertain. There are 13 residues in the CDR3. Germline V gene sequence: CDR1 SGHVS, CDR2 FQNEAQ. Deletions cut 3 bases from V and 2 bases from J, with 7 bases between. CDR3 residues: CASSFRGNTEAFF. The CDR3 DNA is TGTGCCAGCAGCTTTCGGGGTAACACTGAAGCTTTCTTT.

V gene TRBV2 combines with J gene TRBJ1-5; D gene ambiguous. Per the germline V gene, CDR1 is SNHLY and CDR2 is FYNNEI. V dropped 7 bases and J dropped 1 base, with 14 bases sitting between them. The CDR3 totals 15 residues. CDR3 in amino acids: CASTLEILSNQPQHF. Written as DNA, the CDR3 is TGTGCCAGCACCCTGGAGATTTTAAGCAATCAGCCCCAGCATTTT.

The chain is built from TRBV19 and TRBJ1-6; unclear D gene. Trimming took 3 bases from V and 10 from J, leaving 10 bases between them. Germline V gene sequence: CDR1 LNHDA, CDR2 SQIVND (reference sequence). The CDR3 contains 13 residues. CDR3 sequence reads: CASSIPPPSPLHF. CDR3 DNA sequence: TGTGCCAGTAGTATCCCTCCGCCGTCACCCCTCCACTTT.

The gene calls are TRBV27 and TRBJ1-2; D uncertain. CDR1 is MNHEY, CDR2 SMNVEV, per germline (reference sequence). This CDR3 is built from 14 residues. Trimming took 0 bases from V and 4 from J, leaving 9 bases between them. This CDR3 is CASSLSEGIYGYTF. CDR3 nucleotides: TGTGCCAGCAGTTTATCGGAAGGGATCTATGGCTACACCTTC.

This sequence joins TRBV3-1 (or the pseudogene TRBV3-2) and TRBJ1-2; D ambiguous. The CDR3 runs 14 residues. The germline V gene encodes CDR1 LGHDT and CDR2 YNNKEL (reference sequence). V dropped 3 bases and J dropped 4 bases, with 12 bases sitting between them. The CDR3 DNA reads TGTGCCAGCAGCCACCCGGACGGATCCTATGGCTACACCTTC. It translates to CASSHPDGSYGYTF.

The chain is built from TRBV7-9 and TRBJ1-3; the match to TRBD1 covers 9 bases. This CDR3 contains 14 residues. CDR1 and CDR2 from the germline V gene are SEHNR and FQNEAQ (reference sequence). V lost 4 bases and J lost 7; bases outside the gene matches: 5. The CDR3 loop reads CASSSRDRVNTIYF. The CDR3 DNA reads TGTGCCAGCAGCTCCCGGGACAGGGTGAACACCATATATTTT.

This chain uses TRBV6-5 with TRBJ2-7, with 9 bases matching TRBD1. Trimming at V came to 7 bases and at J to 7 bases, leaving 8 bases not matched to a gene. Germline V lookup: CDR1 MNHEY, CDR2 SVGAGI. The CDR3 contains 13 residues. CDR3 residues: CASKDRGGREQYF. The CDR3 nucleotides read TGTGCCAGCAAGGACAGGGGAGGGAGAGAGCAGTACTTC.

The CDR3 here is CASSEPGQGGQPQHF. CDR3 DNA: TGTGCCAGCAGCGAGCCGGGACAGGGAGGTCAGCCCCAGCATTTT. The chain joins TRBV7-2 to TRBJ1-5, with 9 bases lining up with TRBD1. This CDR3 has 15 residues. The J segment lost 6 bases and the V segment lost 5 bases, leaving 8 bases of the junction unmatched. Germline CDR1 SGHTA, CDR2 FQGNSA.

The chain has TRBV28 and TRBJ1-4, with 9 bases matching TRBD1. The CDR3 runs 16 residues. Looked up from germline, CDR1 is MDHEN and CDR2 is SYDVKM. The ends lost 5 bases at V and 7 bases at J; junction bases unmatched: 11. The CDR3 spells CASSLDRGISGEKLFF. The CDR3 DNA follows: TGTGCCAGCAGTCTGGACAGGGGAATATCGGGTGAAAAACTGTTTTTT. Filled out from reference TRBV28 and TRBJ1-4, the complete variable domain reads DVKVTQSSRYLVKRTGEKVFLECVQDMDHENMFWYRQDPGLGLRLIYFSYDVKMKEKGDIPEGYSVSREKKERFSLILESASTNQTSMYLCASSLDRGISGEKLFFGSGTQLSVL.

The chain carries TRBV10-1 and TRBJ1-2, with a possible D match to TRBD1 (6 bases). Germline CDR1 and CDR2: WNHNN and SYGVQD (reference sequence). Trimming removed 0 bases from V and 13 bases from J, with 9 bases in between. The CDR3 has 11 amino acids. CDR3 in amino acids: CASSESGGLTF. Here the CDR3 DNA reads TGCGCCAGCAGTGAGTCCGGGGGGCTCACCTTC.

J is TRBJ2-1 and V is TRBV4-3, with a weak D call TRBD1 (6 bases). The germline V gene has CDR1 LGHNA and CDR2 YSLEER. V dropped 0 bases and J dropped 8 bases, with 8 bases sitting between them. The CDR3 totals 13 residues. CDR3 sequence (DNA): TGCGCCAGCAGCCAAGAAGGGGGTGATGAGCAGTTCTTC. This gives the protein CASSQEGGDEQFF.

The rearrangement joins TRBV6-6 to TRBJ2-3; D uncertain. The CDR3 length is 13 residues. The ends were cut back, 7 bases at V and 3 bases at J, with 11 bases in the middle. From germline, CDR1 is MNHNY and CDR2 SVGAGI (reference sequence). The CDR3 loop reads CASKPEKTDTQYF. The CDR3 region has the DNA TGTGCCAGCAAGCCAGAAAAGACAGATACGCAGTATTTT.

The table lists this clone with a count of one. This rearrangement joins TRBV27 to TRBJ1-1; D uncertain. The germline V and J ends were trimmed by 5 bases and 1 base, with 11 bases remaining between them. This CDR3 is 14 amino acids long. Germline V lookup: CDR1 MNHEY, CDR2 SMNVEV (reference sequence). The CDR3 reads CASSPQTPNTEAFF. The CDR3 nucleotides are TGTGCCAGCAGTCCTCAGACCCCGAACACTGAAGCTTTCTTT.

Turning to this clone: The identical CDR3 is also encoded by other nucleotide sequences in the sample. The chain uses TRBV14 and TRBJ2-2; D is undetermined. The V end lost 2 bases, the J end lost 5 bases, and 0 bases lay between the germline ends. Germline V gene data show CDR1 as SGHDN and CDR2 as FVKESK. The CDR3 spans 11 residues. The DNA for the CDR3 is TGTGCCAGCAGCCAAACCGGGGAGCTGTTTTTT. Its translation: CASSQTGELFF.

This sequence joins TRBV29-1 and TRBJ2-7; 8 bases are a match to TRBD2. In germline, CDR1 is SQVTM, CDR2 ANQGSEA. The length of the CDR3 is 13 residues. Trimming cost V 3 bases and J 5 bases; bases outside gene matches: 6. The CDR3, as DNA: TGCAGCGTTGATGGACTAGCTCTACACGAGCAGTACTTC. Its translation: CSVDGLALHEQYF.

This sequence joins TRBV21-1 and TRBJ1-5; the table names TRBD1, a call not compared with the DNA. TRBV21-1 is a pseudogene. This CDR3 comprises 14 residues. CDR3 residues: CASTRDQGVQPQHF. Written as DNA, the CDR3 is TGTGCCAGCACCCGAGACCAGGGGGTTCAGCCCCAGCATTTT.

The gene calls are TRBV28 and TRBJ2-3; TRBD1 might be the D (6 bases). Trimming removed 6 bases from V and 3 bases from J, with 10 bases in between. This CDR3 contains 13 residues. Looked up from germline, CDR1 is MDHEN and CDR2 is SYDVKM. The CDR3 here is CASRMQGTDTQYF. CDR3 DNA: TGTGCCAGCAGGATGCAGGGGACAGATACGCAGTATTTT.